This TCR beta chain was observed in a study of PD-1 blockade in classical Hodgkin lymphoma (dated by TCRdb to 2019 to 2021). About the study as a whole: Nivolumab dosing was 3 mg/kg intravenously every 2 weeks, continuing until either disease progression or unacceptable toxicity. A peripheral blood immune signature of response to PD-1 blockade in classical Hodgkin lymphoma was defined using TCR beta sequencing and CyTOF. Broader findings and caveats from the paper: A significant rise by C4D1 was seen in CD4+ but not CD8+ TCR diversity (p=0.0027 vs p=0.16), with the rise being most apparent in complete responders (p=0.02). Lower diversity was seen in patients whose nivolumab began less than 1 year after ASCT, and these patients were left out of later analyses so that immune reconstitution would not confound the results. The study was limited to a single clinical trial cohort, and causes of repertoire differences, possibly disease activity or prior therapy, remained undefined. Baseline TCR diversity was reported to be lower in newly diagnosed patients than in healthy donors and to be lower still in relapsed/refractory patients. Among trial patients, those achieving complete response had baseline diversity similar to that of newly diagnosed patients, while diversity was significantly lower in partial responders and progressors.

The CDR3 runs 15 amino acids, cysteine and phenylalanine included. Only CDR3 DNA is held: 45 bases, read in frame from base 1. V lost 3 bases and J lost 2 bases, and the count of bases not matched to a germline gene is 1. Sequences SGHNT (CDR1) and YYREEE (CDR2) are obtained from the germline V gene (reference sequence). A note on this clone: Which antigen it targets is not known. No much larger clone exists at a distance of one base, and base qualities are not known.

Genomic DNA was isolated using the Qiagen DNeasy kit from unsorted PBMCs as well as from negatively selected CD4+ and CD8+ fractions. Amplification of TCR beta CDR3 regions was done by immunoSEQ multiplex PCR with primers that anneal to V and J segments. A synthetic immune receptor repertoire was used to minimize amplification bias, and remaining bias was computationally removed after sequencing. Concerning the study's data processing: Custom Python scripts were used to quantify repertoire diversity as the Shannon entropy index. Unsorted, CD4+ and CD8+ repertoires were analyzed separately, except for combined analyses in which CD4+ and CD8+ sequences were merged in silico. Clonal expansion was defined as at least a 2-fold frequency increase after treatment relative to C1D1, with a pseudocount of 0.5 for undetected baseline clones. Clones with 0 or 1 copy at C1D1 were classified as singleton clones, and clones with 2 or more copies were classified as non-singleton clones. Clones expanded in unsorted samples were assigned a CD4+, CD8+ or unknown annotation through matching of protein sequences in sorted samples from the same patient. Wilcoxon tests on paired samples were used to test changes in diversity from C1D1 to C4D1. TCRdb took this table from immuneACCESS and kept in-frame rearrangements with V and J called. Such tables lack part of the clones; where checked against another copy, unresolved V genes explain under half of the gap, and the rest is unexplained. The V and J calls and the clone size are those of that table, but D and trimming were determined from the DNA. The sample table holds 25,000 to 35,000 clones, of which more than 60% were seen once. The ten largest clones capture about 0.6% of the sample.

What the time point label conveys for this sample: cycle 4 day 1 (C4D1), after less than 7 weeks of nivolumab. Every trial patient had relapsed following autologous stem cell transplantation, and prior brentuximab vedotin exposure was what differed among cohorts A, B and C. CD4+ T cells were purified from thawed PBMCs by magnetic negative selection with a Miltenyi CD4+ T cell isolation kit. The trial cohort included 56 patients with relapsed/refractory classical Hodgkin lymphoma, and each patient had a best overall response of complete response, partial response or progressive disease. Trial patients were treated with single-agent nivolumab in the multi-cohort phase II CheckMate 205 trial. Best overall response was determined by an independent review committee according to the 2007 International Working Group response criteria. Trial PBMCs were collected immediately before nivolumab initiation (C1D1) and during therapy at cycle 2 day 1 and cycle 4 day 1. Peripheral blood was collected in 8 mL Vacutainer Cell Preparation Tubes, from which PBMCs were isolated by centrifugation and then cryopreserved. Purified CD4+ and CD8+ fractions were prepared only for cases where an additional PBMC sample was available. Magnetically labelled cells were depleted on LS columns in a quadroMACS separator, and the flow-through was collected as the purified fraction.

The rearranged segments are TRBV5-4 and TRBJ2-3, with 12 middle bases fitting TRBD1. The specimen comprised CD4+ T cells from blood, sampled before the fourth cycle of nivolumab. The receptor comes from a human donor with classical Hodgkin lymphoma. The nucleotides are TGTGCCAGCAGCTGGGGACAGGGGGCCACAGATACGCAGTATTTT. This is translated as CASSWGQGATDTQYF.